The 2 T cell receptor beta chains below come from one sample, sequenced in a study of beta chain features in type 1 diabetes. Study-wide findings and caveats: There was a moderate but significant shortening of TCRB CDR3s in all four CD4+ subsets of Type 1 diabetes patients.

The investigators reverse transcribed all of the isolated RNA, so they sequenced expressed TCRB transcripts. The data were produced by immunoSEQ multiplex PCR, yet TCRdb's version contains in-frame clones alone and is incomplete. The sample includes 200,000 to 250,000 clones, about 15% of them seen just once. These receptors are not linked to any known antigen. What was sequenced was naive CD4+ T cells from blood. The receptors here all came from a man in his thirties or forties with type 1 diabetes.

The chain links TRBV5-4 to TRBJ2-1, with TRBD2 identical over 12 bases. This CDR3 comprises 16 residues. The V gene's germline CDR1 is SGHNT and CDR2 YYREEE (reference sequence). V was clipped by 4 bases and J by 1 base; unmatched bases: 3. DNA for the CDR3: TGTGCCAGCAGCCCCGGACTAGCGGGATCCTACAATGAGCAGTTCTTC. Protein product: CASSPGLAGSYNEQFF.

The rearrangement uses TRBV29-1 and TRBJ2-5; 9 bases map to TRBD1. CDR3 length: 16 amino acids. The J segment lost 4 bases and the V segment lost 3 bases, leaving 12 bases of the junction unmatched. The V gene's germline CDR1 is SQVTM and CDR2 ANQGSEA. For the CDR3, the DNA is TGCAGCGTTGACCTCGCGGGACAGGGCACCGTAGAGACCCAGTACTTC. Its protein is CSVDLAGQGTVETQYF.